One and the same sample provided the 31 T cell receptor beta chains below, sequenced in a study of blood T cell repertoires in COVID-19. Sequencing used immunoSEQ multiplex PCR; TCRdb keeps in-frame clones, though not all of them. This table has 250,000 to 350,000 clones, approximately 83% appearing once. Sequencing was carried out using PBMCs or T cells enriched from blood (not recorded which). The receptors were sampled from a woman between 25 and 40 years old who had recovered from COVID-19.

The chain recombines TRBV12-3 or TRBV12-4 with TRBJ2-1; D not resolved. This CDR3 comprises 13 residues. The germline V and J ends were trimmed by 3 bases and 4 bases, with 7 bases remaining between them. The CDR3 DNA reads TGTGCCAGCAGTTTTCTAGATTACAATGAGCAGTTCTTC. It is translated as CASSFLDYNEQFF.

CDR3 DNA sequence: TGTGCCAGCAGCCCTATCCCAGGGGTTTCGGGAGGCTACACCTTC. Translation: CASSPIPGVSGGYTF. This chain joins TRBV3-1 (or the pseudogene TRBV3-2) and TRBJ1-2, with a possible D match to TRBD1 (6 bases). V dropped 4 bases and J dropped 8 bases, with 20 bases sitting between them. Germline CDR1 and CDR2: LGHDT and YNNKEL (reference sequence). The CDR3 spans 15 residues.

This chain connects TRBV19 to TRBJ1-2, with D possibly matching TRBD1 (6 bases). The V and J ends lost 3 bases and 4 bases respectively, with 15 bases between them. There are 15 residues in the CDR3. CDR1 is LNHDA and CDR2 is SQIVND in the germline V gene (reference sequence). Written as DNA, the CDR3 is TGTGCCAGTAGTATCGACGGACAGCTATTCTATGGCTACACCTTC. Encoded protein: CASSIDGQLFYGYTF.

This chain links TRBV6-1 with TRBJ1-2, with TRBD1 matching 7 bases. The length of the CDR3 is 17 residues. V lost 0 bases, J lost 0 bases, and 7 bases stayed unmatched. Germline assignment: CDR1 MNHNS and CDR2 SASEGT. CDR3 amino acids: CASSEAPTGKPNYGYTF. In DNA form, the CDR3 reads TGTGCCAGCAGTGAAGCGCCGACAGGGAAGCCTAACTATGGCTACACCTTC.

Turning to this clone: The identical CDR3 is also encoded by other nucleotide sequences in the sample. CDR3 in amino acids: CASSTLAGGYNEQFF. The CDR3 region has the DNA TGTGCCAGTAGTACCCTAGCGGGGGGCTACAATGAGCAGTTCTTC. The V gene is TRBV19, the J gene TRBJ2-1; TRBD2 aligns across 11 bases. The ends lost 4 bases at V and 3 bases at J; junction bases unmatched: 2. CDR3 length: 15 amino acids. The germline V gene has CDR1 LNHDA and CDR2 SQIVND (reference sequence).

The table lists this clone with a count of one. The CDR3 is CASSLFPFWLTAMNTEAFF. The CDR3 nucleotides are TGTGCCAGCAGTTTATTTCCATTTTGGCTTACAGCAATGAACACTGAAGCTTTCTTT. This chain joins TRBV28 and TRBJ1-1; D gene unclear. This CDR3 comprises 19 residues. The V and J ends lost 1 base and 0 bases respectively, with 21 bases between them. CDR1 and CDR2 from the germline V gene are MDHEN and SYDVKM.

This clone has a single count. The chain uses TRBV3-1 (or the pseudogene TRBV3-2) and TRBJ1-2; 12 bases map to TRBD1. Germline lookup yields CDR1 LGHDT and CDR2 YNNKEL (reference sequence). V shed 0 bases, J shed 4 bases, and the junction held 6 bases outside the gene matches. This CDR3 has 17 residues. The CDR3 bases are TGTGCCAGCAGCCAAGACCCCGGGACAGGGGGCATCTATGGCTACACCTTC. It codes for CASSQDPGTGGIYGYTF.

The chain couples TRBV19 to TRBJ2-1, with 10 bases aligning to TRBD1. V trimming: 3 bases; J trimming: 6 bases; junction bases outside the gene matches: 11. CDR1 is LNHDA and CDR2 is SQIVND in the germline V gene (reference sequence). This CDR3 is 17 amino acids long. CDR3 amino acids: CASSMGQGRVVVNEQFF. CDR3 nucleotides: TGTGCCAGTAGTATGGGACAGGGGCGGGTCGTGGTCAATGAGCAGTTCTTC.

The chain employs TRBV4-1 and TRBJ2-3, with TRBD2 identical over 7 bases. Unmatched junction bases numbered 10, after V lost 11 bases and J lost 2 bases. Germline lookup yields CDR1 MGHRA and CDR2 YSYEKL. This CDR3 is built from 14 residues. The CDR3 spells CAGPLGGDTDTQYF. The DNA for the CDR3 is TGCGCCGGTCCCCTGGGGGGGGACACAGATACGCAGTATTTT.

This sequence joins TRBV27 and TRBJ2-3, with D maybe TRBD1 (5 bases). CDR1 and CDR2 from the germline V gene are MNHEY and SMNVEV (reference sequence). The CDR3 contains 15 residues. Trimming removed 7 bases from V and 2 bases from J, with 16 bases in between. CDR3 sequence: CASTLRGGYTDTQYF. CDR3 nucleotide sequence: TGTGCCAGCACCTTAAGGGGCGGTTACACAGATACGCAGTATTTT.

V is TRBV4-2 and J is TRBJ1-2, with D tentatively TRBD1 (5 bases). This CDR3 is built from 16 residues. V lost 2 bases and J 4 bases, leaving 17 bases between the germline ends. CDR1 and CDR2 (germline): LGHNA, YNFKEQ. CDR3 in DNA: TGTGCCAGCAGCCAATACTGGACGGACAAACTCTATGGCTACACCTTC. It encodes CASSQYWTDKLYGYTF.

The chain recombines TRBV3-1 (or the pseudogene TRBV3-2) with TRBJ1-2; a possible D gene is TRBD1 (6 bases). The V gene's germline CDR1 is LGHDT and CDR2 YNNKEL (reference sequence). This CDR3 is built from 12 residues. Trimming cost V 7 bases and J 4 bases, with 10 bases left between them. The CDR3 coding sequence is TGTGCCAGCACCTCGACAGGCTATGGCTACACCTTC. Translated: CASTSTGYGYTF.

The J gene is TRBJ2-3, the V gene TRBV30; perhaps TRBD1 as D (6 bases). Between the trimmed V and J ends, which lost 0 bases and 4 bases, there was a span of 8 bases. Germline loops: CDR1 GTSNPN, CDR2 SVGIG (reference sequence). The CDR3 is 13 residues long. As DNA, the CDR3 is TGTGCCTGGAGTGTAGGGGGACCAGATACGCAGTATTTT. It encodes CAWSVGGPDTQYF.

CDR3 loop: CASSGGDRAGGYTF. DNA of the CDR3: TGCGCCAGCAGCGGGGGAGACAGGGCCGGTGGCTACACCTTC. The chain combines TRBV5-1 with TRBJ1-2; 7 positions match TRBD1. V lost 4 bases and J lost 7; bases outside the gene matches: 10. Germline V CDR1 and CDR2: SGHRS, YFSETQ. The CDR3 consists of 14 residues.

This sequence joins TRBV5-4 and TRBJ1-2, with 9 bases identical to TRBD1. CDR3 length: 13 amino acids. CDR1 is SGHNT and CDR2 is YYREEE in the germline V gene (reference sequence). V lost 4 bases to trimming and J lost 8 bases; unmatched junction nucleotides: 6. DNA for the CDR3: TGTGCCAGCAGCGTCGGGACAGGGAGCGGCTACACCTTC. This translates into CASSVGTGSGYTF.

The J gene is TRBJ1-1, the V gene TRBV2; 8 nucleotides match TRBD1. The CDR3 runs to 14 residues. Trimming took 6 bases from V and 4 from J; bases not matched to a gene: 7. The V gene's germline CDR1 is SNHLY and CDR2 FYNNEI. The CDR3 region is CASRVTGGSTEAFF. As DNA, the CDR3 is TGTGCCAGCAGGGTCACAGGGGGTAGCACTGAAGCTTTCTTT.

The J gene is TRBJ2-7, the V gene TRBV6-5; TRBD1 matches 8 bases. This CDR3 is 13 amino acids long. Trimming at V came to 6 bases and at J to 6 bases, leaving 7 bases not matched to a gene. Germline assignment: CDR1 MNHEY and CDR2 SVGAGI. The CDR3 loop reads CASSTGGLSEQYF. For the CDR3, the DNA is TGTGCCAGCAGCACAGGGGGGCTTTCCGAGCAGTACTTC.

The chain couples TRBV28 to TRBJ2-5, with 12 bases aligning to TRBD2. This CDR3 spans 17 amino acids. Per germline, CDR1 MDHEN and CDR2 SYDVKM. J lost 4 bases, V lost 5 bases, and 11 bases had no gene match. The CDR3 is CASSPPPTSGRRETQYF. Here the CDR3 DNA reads TGTGCCAGCAGTCCCCCCCCGACTAGCGGGAGACGAGAGACCCAGTACTTC.

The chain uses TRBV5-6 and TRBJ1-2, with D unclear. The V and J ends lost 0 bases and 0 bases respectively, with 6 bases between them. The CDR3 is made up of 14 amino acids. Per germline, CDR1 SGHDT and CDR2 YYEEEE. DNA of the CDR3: TGTGCCAGCAGCTTGGATGCAGCTAACTATGGCTACACCTTC. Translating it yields CASSLDAANYGYTF.

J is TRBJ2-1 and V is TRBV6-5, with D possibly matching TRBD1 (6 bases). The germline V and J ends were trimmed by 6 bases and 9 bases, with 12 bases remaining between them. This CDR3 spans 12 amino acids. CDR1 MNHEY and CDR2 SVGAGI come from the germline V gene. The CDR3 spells CASSQTGTEQFF. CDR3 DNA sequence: TGTGCCAGCAGCCAAACAGGGACTGAGCAGTTCTTC.

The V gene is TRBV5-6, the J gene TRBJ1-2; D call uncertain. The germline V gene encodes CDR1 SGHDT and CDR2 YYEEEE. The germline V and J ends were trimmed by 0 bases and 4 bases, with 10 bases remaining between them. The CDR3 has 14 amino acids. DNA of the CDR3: TGTGCCAGCAGCTTGGCCGGGGTTCCCTATGGCTACACCTTC. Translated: CASSLAGVPYGYTF.

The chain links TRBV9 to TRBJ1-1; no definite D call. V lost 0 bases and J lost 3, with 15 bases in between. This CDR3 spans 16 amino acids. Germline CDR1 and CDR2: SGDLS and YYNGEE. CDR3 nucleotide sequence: TGTGCCAGCAGCGTAGGAGCGGGTGTGTTCTACACTGAAGCTTTCTTT. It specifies CASSVGAGVFYTEAFF.

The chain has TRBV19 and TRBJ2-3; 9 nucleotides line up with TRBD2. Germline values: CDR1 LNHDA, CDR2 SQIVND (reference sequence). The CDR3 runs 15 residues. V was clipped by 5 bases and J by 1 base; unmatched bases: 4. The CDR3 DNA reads TGTGCCAGTAGTGATATAGCGGGAGGCACAGATACGCAGTATTTT. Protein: CASSDIAGGTDTQYF.

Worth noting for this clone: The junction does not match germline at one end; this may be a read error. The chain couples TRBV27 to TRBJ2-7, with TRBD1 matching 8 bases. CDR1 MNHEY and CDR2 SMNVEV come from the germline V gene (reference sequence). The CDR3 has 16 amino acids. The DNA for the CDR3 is TGTGCCAGCAGTCTATCAAGACAGGGGTCCTTCTACGAGCAGTACTTC. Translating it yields CASSLSRQGSFYEQYF.

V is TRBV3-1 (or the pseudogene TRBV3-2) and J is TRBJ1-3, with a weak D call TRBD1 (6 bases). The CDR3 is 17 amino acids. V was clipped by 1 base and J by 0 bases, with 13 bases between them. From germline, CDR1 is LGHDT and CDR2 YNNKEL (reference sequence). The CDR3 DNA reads TGTGCCAGCAGCCAAGTGGACAGTTACATCTCTGGAAACACCATATATTTT. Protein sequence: CASSQVDSYISGNTIYF.

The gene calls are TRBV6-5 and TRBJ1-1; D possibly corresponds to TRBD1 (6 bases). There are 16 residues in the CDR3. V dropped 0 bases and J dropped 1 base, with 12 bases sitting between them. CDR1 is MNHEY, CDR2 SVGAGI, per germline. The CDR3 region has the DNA TGTGCCAGCAGTTACTCACAGGGAACGGGGAACACTGAAGCTTTCTTT. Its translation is CASSYSQGTGNTEAFF.

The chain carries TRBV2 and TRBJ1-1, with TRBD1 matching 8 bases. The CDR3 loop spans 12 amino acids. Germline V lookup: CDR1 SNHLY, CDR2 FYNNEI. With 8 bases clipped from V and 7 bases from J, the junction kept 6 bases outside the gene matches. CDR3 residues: CASDRGTSEAFF. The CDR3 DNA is TGTGCCAGCGACAGGGGAACAAGTGAAGCTTTCTTT.

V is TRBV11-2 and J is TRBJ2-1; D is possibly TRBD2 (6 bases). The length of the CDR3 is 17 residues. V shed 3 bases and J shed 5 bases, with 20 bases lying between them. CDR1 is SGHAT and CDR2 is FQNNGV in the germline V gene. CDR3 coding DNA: TGTGCCAGCAGCTTTCCCCTGGACGGGAGTTCTAACAATGAGCAGTTCTTC. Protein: CASSFPLDGSSNNEQFF.

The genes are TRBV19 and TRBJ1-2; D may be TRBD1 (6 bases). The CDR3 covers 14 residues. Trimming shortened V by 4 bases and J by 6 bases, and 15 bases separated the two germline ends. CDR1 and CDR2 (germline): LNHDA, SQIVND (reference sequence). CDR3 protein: CASSRQEPEHGYTF. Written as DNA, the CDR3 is TGTGCCAGTAGTAGACAGGAGCCTGAGCATGGCTACACCTTC.

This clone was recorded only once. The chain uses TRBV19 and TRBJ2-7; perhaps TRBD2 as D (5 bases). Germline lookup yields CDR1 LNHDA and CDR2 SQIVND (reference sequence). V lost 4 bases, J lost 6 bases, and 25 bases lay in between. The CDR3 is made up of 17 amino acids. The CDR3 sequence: CASSKALKRTPHTEQYF. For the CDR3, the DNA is TGTGCCAGTAGTAAGGCCCTAAAACGGACTCCACACACCGAGCAGTACTTC. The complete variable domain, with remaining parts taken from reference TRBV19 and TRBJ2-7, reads DGGITQSPKYLFRKEGQNVTLSCEQNLNHDAMYWYRQDPGQGLRLIYYSQIVNDFQKGDIAEGYSVSREKKESFPLTVTSAQKNPTAFYLCASSKALKRTPHTEQYFGPGTRLTVT.

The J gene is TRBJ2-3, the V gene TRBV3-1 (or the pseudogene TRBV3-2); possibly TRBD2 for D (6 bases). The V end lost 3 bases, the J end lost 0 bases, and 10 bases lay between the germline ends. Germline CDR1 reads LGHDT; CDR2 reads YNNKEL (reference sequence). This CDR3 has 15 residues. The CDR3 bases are TGTGCCAGCAGCCACAGGGACTTAAGCACAGATACGCAGTATTTT. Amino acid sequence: CASSHRDLSTDTQYF.